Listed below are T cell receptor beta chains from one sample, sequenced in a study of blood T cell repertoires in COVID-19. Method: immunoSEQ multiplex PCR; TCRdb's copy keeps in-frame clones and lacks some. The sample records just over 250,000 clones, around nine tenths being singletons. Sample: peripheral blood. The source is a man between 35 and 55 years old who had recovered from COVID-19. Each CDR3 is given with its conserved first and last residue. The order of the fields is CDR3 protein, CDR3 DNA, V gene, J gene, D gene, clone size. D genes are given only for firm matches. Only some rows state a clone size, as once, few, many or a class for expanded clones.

CASSSPGQILYEQYF	TGTGCCAGCAGTTCCCCGGGACAGATACTTTACGAGCAGTACTTC	TRBV27	TRBJ2-7	TRBD1	NA
CASSLTSGRTYEQYF	TGTGCCAGCAGCTTGACTAGCGGGCGAACCTACGAGCAGTACTTC	TRBV5-8	TRBJ2-7	TRBD2	NA
CASSLLMGRGTGYTF	TGTGCCAGCAGCTTATTGATGGGGCGCGGTACTGGCTACACCTTC	TRBV7-2	TRBJ1-2	NA	NA
CASSLSGDSYEQYF	TGTGCCAGCAGTTTATCGGGGGACAGTTACGAGCAGTACTTC	TRBV27	TRBJ2-7	TRBD1	NA
CASSLAGRRAGADTQYF	TGTGCCAGCAGCCTAGCGGGTCGCCGAGCGGGGGCCGATACGCAGTATTTT	TRBV7-2	TRBJ2-3	TRBD2	once
CASSPFRGPVATNEKLFF	TGTGCCAGCAGTCCCTTCAGGGGGCCCGTTGCAACTAATGAAAAACTGTTTTTT	TRBV9	TRBJ1-4	TRBD1	NA
CASSALLGGTYEQYF	TGTGCCAGCAGTGCCCTTCTGGGAGGGACCTACGAGCAGTACTTC	TRBV6-2/TRBV6-3	TRBJ2-7	TRBD2	once
CASSLHLSPGDEQYF	TGTGCCAGCAGCCTCCACCTCTCTCCGGGTGATGAGCAGTACTTC	TRBV11-2	TRBJ2-7	NA	NA
CASRVLVAGGYNEQFF	TGTGCCAGCAGAGTTCTTGTTGCGGGGGGTTACAATGAGCAGTTCTTC	TRBV2	TRBJ2-1	TRBD2	NA
CSGAGQGNTYEQYF	TGCAGCGGGGCGGGACAGGGTAACACCTACGAGCAGTACTTC	TRBV29-1	TRBJ2-7	TRBD1	NA
CASSLGLLAGALEQFF	TGTGCCAGCAGCCTTGGCCTTCTAGCGGGAGCACTTGAGCAGTTCTTC	TRBV7-2	TRBJ2-1	TRBD2	NA
CASTGQAGQPQHF	TGTGCCAGCACCGGACAGGCGGGACAGCCCCAGCATTTT	TRBV6-5	TRBJ1-5	TRBD1	few
CATSSSIESPQHF	TGTGCCACCAGCAGCTCTATTGAATCGCCCCAGCATTTT	TRBV15	TRBJ1-5	NA	once
CSARLAAEQFF	TGCAGTGCTAGGCTAGCGGCTGAGCAGTTCTTC	TRBV20-1	TRBJ2-1	TRBD2	NA
CASSAGTSGSSYNEQFF	TGTGCCAGCAGCGCTGGGACTAGCGGATCATCCTACAATGAGCAGTTCTTC	TRBV9	TRBJ2-1	TRBD2	once
CASGIDRVGWEQFF	TGTGCTAGTGGTATAGACAGGGTAGGTTGGGAGCAGTTCTTC	TRBV12-5	TRBJ2-1	TRBD1	NA
CASSARPAGLSYEQYF	TGTGCCAGCAGCGCCCGACCAGCGGGCCTTTCCTACGAGCAGTACTTC	TRBV7-2	TRBJ2-7	NA	NA
CASNNPQPATEAFF	TGTGCCAGCAATAACCCACAGCCCGCCACTGAAGCTTTCTTT	TRBV2	TRBJ1-1	NA	NA
CAIRLAGGPHNEQFF	TGTGCCATCAGACTAGCGGGAGGGCCCCACAATGAGCAGTTCTTC	TRBV10-3	TRBJ2-1	TRBD2	NA
CASSGGSWGYTF	TGTGCCAGTAGCGGGGGATCGTGGGGCTACACCTTC	TRBV19	TRBJ1-2	NA	once
CASSLLGSPLREQYF	TGTGCCAGCAGTTTACTCGGGTCGCCGTTGAGGGAGCAGTACTTC	TRBV27	TRBJ2-7	NA	NA
CASSQFDRAYEQYF	TGTGCCAGCAGCCAGTTCGACAGAGCCTACGAGCAGTACTTC	TRBV3-1/TRBV3-2	TRBJ2-7	NA	NA
CASSWRAGNTEAFF	TGTGCCAGCAGTTGGAGGGCTGGTAACACTGAAGCTTTCTTT	TRBV27	TRBJ1-1	NA	NA
CASSPDSLSYEQYF	TGCGCCAGCAGCCCGGACTCACTTTCCTACGAGCAGTACTTC	TRBV5-1	TRBJ2-7	NA	NA
CASGTSGYTEAFF	TGTGCCAGCGGAACCTCAGGATACACTGAAGCTTTCTTT	TRBV25-1	TRBJ1-1	NA	NA
CASSFLPSGGVAKNIQYF	TGTGCCAGCAGCTTTCTCCCTAGCGGGGGGGTGGCCAAAAACATTCAGTACTTC	TRBV7-2	TRBJ2-4	TRBD2	NA
CASSSAGVHF	TGTGCCAGCAGTTCAGCGGGGGTCCACTTC	TRBV6-2/TRBV6-3	TRBJ2-7	TRBD2	NA
CASSLRLDLDTQYF	TGTGCCAGCAGCTTAAGACTTGATCTTGATACGCAGTATTTT	TRBV13	TRBJ2-3	NA	once
CASSLGPGTSGRYGEQFF	TGTGCCAGCAGCTTAGGTCCGGGGACTAGCGGGAGATATGGTGAGCAGTTCTTC	TRBV7-9	TRBJ2-1	TRBD2	once
CSVPGYNEQFF	TGCAGCGTCCCGGGGTACAATGAGCAGTTCTTC	TRBV29-1	TRBJ2-1	NA	NA
CASTLAGGYYEQYF	TGTGCCAGCACACTAGCGGGGGGATACTACGAGCAGTACTTC	TRBV7-2	TRBJ2-7	TRBD2	NA
CASSYGREQYF	TGTGCCAGCAGTTACGGTCGGGAGCAGTACTTC	TRBV6-5	TRBJ2-7	NA	NA
CASSSPYEQYF	TGTGCCAGCTCAAGCCCCTATGAGCAGTACTTC	TRBV7-9	TRBJ2-7	NA	NA
CASSGFSGNEQFF	TGTGCCAGCAGCGGATTTAGCGGCAATGAGCAGTTCTTC	TRBV6-2/TRBV6-3	TRBJ2-1	NA	NA
CASSSSGVGQPQHF	TGTGCCAGCAGCTCGTCGGGGGTCGGTCAGCCCCAGCATTTT	TRBV7-6	TRBJ1-5	NA	NA
CASLGQLPGEQYF	TGTGCCAGCCTTGGGCAACTGCCAGGCGAGCAGTACTTC	TRBV6-5	TRBJ2-7	NA	NA
CASSKQGSKNIQYF	TGTGCCAGTAGTAAACAGGGGTCCAAAAACATTCAGTACTTC	TRBV19	TRBJ2-4	TRBD1	NA
CASRRALYGYTF	TGTGCCAGCAGGCGGGCCCTCTATGGCTACACCTTC	TRBV28	TRBJ1-2	NA	NA
CASSTGTGYYGYTF	TGTGCCAGCAGCACCGGGACAGGGTACTATGGCTACACCTTC	TRBV7-2	TRBJ1-2	TRBD1	NA
CAWSTPPGLNQPQHF	TGTGCCTGGAGTACACCACCGGGTCTAAATCAGCCCCAGCATTTT	TRBV30	TRBJ1-5	NA	NA
CASSLAEGANEKLFF	TGTGCCAGCAGCTTGGCCGAAGGGGCTAATGAAAAACTGTTTTTT	TRBV5-4	TRBJ1-4	NA	NA
CASSLRAGGSNREQYF	TGTGCCAGCAGCTTACGAGCGGGGGGCTCCAATAGGGAGCAGTACTTC	TRBV11-3	TRBJ2-7	TRBD2	NA
CAWSSGQETQYF	TGTGCCTGGAGTTCGGGGCAAGAGACCCAGTACTTC	TRBV30	TRBJ2-5	NA	NA
CASSPDSVSNTEAFF	TGCGCCAGCAGCCCCGACTCGGTTTCGAACACTGAAGCTTTCTTT	TRBV5-1	TRBJ1-1	NA	few
CASSLRSSGTDTQYF	TGTGCCAGCAGCTTAAGGAGTTCTGGCACAGATACGCAGTATTTT	TRBV7-6	TRBJ2-3	NA	once
CASSGLDGASRHYGYTF	TGTGCCAGCAGTGGACTTGACGGAGCAAGCCGCCACTATGGCTACACCTTC	TRBV7-9	TRBJ1-2	NA	NA
CASSRTILETQYF	TGTGCCAGCAGCCGGACTATTCTAGAGACCCAGTACTTC	TRBV3-1/TRBV3-2	TRBJ2-5	NA	NA
CASSLIRANTEAFF	TGTGCCAGCAGTTTAATCAGGGCAAACACTGAAGCTTTCTTT	TRBV28	TRBJ1-1	NA	NA
CASSASGRARNEQYF	TGTGCCAGCAGCGCAAGCGGGAGGGCCCGAAACGAGCAGTACTTC	TRBV9	TRBJ2-7	TRBD2	NA